This TCR beta chain derives from a study of CD8 T cells in Susac syndrome. RNA totalling about 0.45 to 1 ug underwent reverse transcription with random hexamers. TCRdb re-derived calls from the immunoSEQ multiplex PCR reads in MiXCR, one entry per CDR3 protein. The sample shows 130,000 or so distinct CDR3 sequences, roughly 92% of them seen only once. CDR1 and CDR2 (germline): GTSNPN, SVGIG (reference sequence). V was pared by 0 bases and J by 4 bases, with 17 bases of the junction left unmatched. The CDR3 runs 19 residues. Negative isolation yielded CD4+ and CD8+ T cells, and FACS enriched TEMRA cells. This clonotype was seen once.

V and J are TRBV30 and TRBJ2-1; 8 bases line up with TRBD2. Sequenced sample: CD4+ T cells from PBMCs. The sequence came from a human donor in good health. The CDR3 loop reads CAWSVSLAGGIASYNEQFF. CDR3 DNA: TGTGCCTGGAGTGTGTCTCTAGCGGGCGGGATCGCCTCTTACAATGAGCAGTTCTTC.